This T cell receptor (beta chain) was captured in a study of CD8 T cells in ankylosing spondylitis. Points from the study as a whole: In ankylosing spondylitis patients, matched synovial fluid reportedly showed significant enrichment of disease-linked clones. Blood of patients with ankylosing spondylitis appeared to be characterized by a TCR beta motif of eight or nine highly homologous variants.

Details on this clonotype: The antigen is unknown.

TCRdb recomputed calls from the 5' RACE reads with MiXCR, one row per CDR3 protein. Of some 200,000 distinct CDR3 sequences listed, roughly 13% are singletons. The CDR3 length is 12 residues. The germline gives CDR1 SGHAT, CDR2 FQNNGV. V was trimmed by 5 bases and J by 8 bases, leaving 10 bases between them. The V gene is TRBV11-2, the J gene TRBJ2-1; no clear D gene. The receptor comes from a male donor with ankylosing spondylitis or in good health (not recorded which). The sequencing input was blood, either unsorted or a sorted T cell fraction (not recorded which). The DNA of the CDR3 is TGTGCCAGCAGCGTCGACGGTTATGAGCAGTTCTTC. This translates into CASSVDGYEQFF.